These T cell receptor beta chains were read from a single sample in a study of cytomegalovirus exposure and HLA in healthy donors. Method: immunoSEQ multiplex PCR; TCRdb's copy keeps in-frame clones and lacks some. This table holds more than 95,000 clones, approximately 91% found once. The specimen was PBMCs. All receptors derive from a woman under 30 in good health and CMV-seronegative. The CDR3 runs from the conserved cysteine through the conserved F or W. Each record gives: V gene, clone size, J gene, D gene, CDR3 protein, CDR3 DNA. The D gene is left open where the match is weak. Rows may omit the clone size; those that give it use once, few, many or a size class.

v_call: TRBV27; clone_size: -; j_call: TRBJ1-2; d_call: TRBD1; cdr3_aa: CASSFAGQGSAGGYTF; cdr3_nt: TGTGCCAGCAGTTTTGCGGGACAGGGTTCGGCGGGTGGCTACACCTTC
v_call: TRBV25-1; clone_size: -; j_call: TRBJ2-2; d_call: TRBD2; cdr3_aa: CAAGLFGGDTGELFF; cdr3_nt: TGTGCCGCCGGGTTATTTGGGGGGGACACCGGGGAGCTGTTTTTT
v_call: TRBV12-5; clone_size: -; j_call: TRBJ2-4; d_call: TRBD2; cdr3_aa: CASGRNPGTSGPRAKNIQYF; cdr3_nt: TGTGCTAGTGGCCGTAATCCCGGGACTAGCGGACCGAGGGCCAAAAACATTCAGTACTTC
v_call: TRBV27; clone_size: -; j_call: TRBJ2-1; d_call: TRBD2; cdr3_aa: CASSLLAGPYNEQFF; cdr3_nt: TGTGCCAGCAGTTTACTAGCGGGACCCTACAATGAGCAGTTCTTC
v_call: TRBV2; clone_size: -; j_call: TRBJ1-2; d_call: -; cdr3_aa: CASTLGRVGYGYTF; cdr3_nt: TGTGCCAGCACCCTCGGCAGGGTCGGCTATGGCTACACCTTC
v_call: TRBV5-1; clone_size: -; j_call: TRBJ2-5; d_call: -; cdr3_aa: CASSSRLVGGKRETQYF; cdr3_nt: TGCGCCAGCAGCTCGCGACTAGTAGGAGGCAAGAGGGAGACCCAGTACTTC
v_call: TRBV2; clone_size: -; j_call: TRBJ2-3; d_call: -; cdr3_aa: CASSEYVARDTQYF; cdr3_nt: TGTGCCAGCAGTGAATACGTAGCCCGAGATACGCAGTATTTT
v_call: TRBV6-1; clone_size: -; j_call: TRBJ1-2; d_call: -; cdr3_aa: CASSEVVTGNYGYTF; cdr3_nt: TGTGCCAGCAGTGAAGTAGTTACAGGCAACTATGGCTACACCTTC
v_call: TRBV28; clone_size: -; j_call: TRBJ2-7; d_call: -; cdr3_aa: CASHRPDTNGEQYF; cdr3_nt: TGTGCCAGCCACCGCCCGGACACTAACGGCGAGCAGTACTTC
v_call: TRBV7-8; clone_size: -; j_call: TRBJ2-1; d_call: TRBD2; cdr3_aa: CASSLVDGLAGAAEQFF; cdr3_nt: TGTGCCAGCAGCTTAGTAGATGGGCTAGCGGGAGCCGCTGAGCAGTTCTTC
v_call: TRBV18; clone_size: -; j_call: TRBJ2-7; d_call: TRBD2; cdr3_aa: CASSPLSGRAREQYF; cdr3_nt: TGTGCCAGCTCACCCCTAAGCGGGAGGGCCCGCGAGCAGTACTTC
v_call: TRBV4-1; clone_size: -; j_call: TRBJ2-7; d_call: TRBD2; cdr3_aa: CASSQLAGGYEQYF; cdr3_nt: TGCGCCAGCAGCCAACTAGCGGGAGGCTACGAGCAGTACTTC
v_call: TRBV5-6; clone_size: -; j_call: TRBJ1-1; d_call: -; cdr3_aa: CASSSGGGAFF; cdr3_nt: TGTGCCAGCAGCTCGGGGGGCGGGGCTTTCTTT
v_call: TRBV5-4; clone_size: few; j_call: TRBJ1-2; d_call: -; cdr3_aa: CASSPSANYGYTF; cdr3_nt: TGTGCCAGCAGCCCCAGCGCTAACTATGGCTACACCTTC
v_call: TRBV19; clone_size: -; j_call: TRBJ2-3; d_call: TRBD1; cdr3_aa: CATGQELTDTQYF; cdr3_nt: TGTGCCACCGGACAGGAACTCACAGATACGCAGTATTTT
v_call: TRBV11-2; clone_size: -; j_call: TRBJ1-2; d_call: TRBD1; cdr3_aa: CASSLEITGAYYGYTF; cdr3_nt: TGTGCCAGCAGCTTAGAGATAACAGGGGCGTACTATGGCTACACCTTC
v_call: TRBV29-1; clone_size: -; j_call: TRBJ2-2; d_call: -; cdr3_aa: CSVEDWDSTDTGELFF; cdr3_nt: TGCAGCGTTGAAGATTGGGACTCAACGGACACCGGGGAGCTGTTTTTT
v_call: TRBV5-4; clone_size: -; j_call: TRBJ2-3; d_call: -; cdr3_aa: CATTPGRERGTDTQYF; cdr3_nt: TGTGCCACCACCCCAGGGCGGGAAAGAGGCACAGATACGCAGTATTTT
v_call: TRBV7-9; clone_size: -; j_call: TRBJ2-2; d_call: TRBD2; cdr3_aa: CASSLLAGVDTGELFF; cdr3_nt: TGTGCCAGCAGCTTACTTGCGGGGGTCGACACCGGGGAGCTGTTTTTT
v_call: TRBV12-5; clone_size: -; j_call: TRBJ2-1; d_call: -; cdr3_aa: CASASLVAQIAREQFF; cdr3_nt: TGTGCTAGTGCCTCCTTAGTAGCCCAAATAGCGCGTGAGCAGTTCTTC
v_call: TRBV28; clone_size: -; j_call: TRBJ1-1; d_call: -; cdr3_aa: CASSLFGAEAFF; cdr3_nt: TGTGCCAGCAGTTTATTCGGGGCTGAAGCTTTCTTT
v_call: TRBV6-5; clone_size: -; j_call: TRBJ2-2; d_call: TRBD1; cdr3_aa: CASRPMTGVAGELFF; cdr3_nt: TGTGCCAGCAGACCCATGACAGGGGTGGCCGGGGAGCTGTTTTTT
v_call: TRBV6-6; clone_size: -; j_call: TRBJ2-7; d_call: TRBD2; cdr3_aa: CASSPLAEGKYF; cdr3_nt: TGTGCCAGCAGCCCACTAGCGGAGGGAAAGTACTTC
v_call: TRBV5-6; clone_size: -; j_call: TRBJ1-4; d_call: -; cdr3_aa: CASSSGGGDSTEKLFF; cdr3_nt: TGTGCCAGCAGCTCCGGTGGGGGGGATTCTACAGAAAAACTGTTTTTT
v_call: TRBV18; clone_size: -; j_call: TRBJ2-5; d_call: -; cdr3_aa: CASSPPPSAQETQYF; cdr3_nt: TGTGCCAGCTCACCACCGCCTAGCGCTCAAGAGACCCAGTACTTC
v_call: TRBV6-4; clone_size: -; j_call: TRBJ2-3; d_call: TRBD2; cdr3_aa: CASSDSSGRAGSDTQYF; cdr3_nt: TGTGCCAGCAGTGACTCTAGCGGGAGGGCCGGATCAGATACGCAGTATTTT
v_call: TRBV27; clone_size: -; j_call: TRBJ1-2; d_call: TRBD1; cdr3_aa: CASSSWGRGVRGYTF; cdr3_nt: TGTGCCAGCAGTTCCTGGGGCAGGGGGGTTCGTGGCTACACCTTC
v_call: TRBV6-1; clone_size: few; j_call: TRBJ1-5; d_call: -; cdr3_aa: CASSEASRRGGSNQPQHF; cdr3_nt: TGTGCCAGCAGTGAAGCCTCGAGGAGGGGCGGAAGCAATCAGCCCCAGCATTTT
v_call: TRBV4-1; clone_size: -; j_call: TRBJ2-1; d_call: TRBD1; cdr3_aa: CASSQGQGRNEQFF; cdr3_nt: TGCGCCAGCAGCCAAGGACAGGGTCGGAATGAGCAGTTCTTC
v_call: TRBV2; clone_size: once; j_call: TRBJ2-5; d_call: TRBD1; cdr3_aa: CASRPGTGRETQYF; cdr3_nt: TGTGCCAGCAGACCCGGGACAGGGAGGGAGACCCAGTACTTC
v_call: TRBV7-9; clone_size: -; j_call: TRBJ2-7; d_call: -; cdr3_aa: CASSPQGLEQYF; cdr3_nt: TGTGCCAGCAGCCCCCAGGGACTCGAGCAGTACTTC
v_call: TRBV27; clone_size: -; j_call: TRBJ1-2; d_call: -; cdr3_aa: CASSSGNYGYTF; cdr3_nt: TGTGCCAGCAGTTCGGGGAACTATGGCTACACCTTC
v_call: TRBV7-2; clone_size: -; j_call: TRBJ1-4; d_call: -; cdr3_aa: CASSLGWQDNEKLFF; cdr3_nt: TGTGCCAGCAGCTTAGGGTGGCAGGACAACGAAAAACTGTTTTTT
v_call: TRBV21-1; clone_size: -; j_call: TRBJ1-5; d_call: -; cdr3_aa: CASSKVRDRGHNQPQHF; cdr3_nt: TGTGCCAGCAGCAAAGTCCGCGACAGGGGTCATAATCAGCCCCAGCATTTT
v_call: TRBV18; clone_size: -; j_call: TRBJ2-7; d_call: -; cdr3_aa: CASSHRDLYEQYF; cdr3_nt: TGTGCCAGCTCACACAGGGACCTCTACGAGCAGTACTTC
v_call: TRBV29-1; clone_size: -; j_call: TRBJ2-1; d_call: TRBD2; cdr3_aa: CSVWGGLAGGDEQFF; cdr3_nt: TGCAGCGTTTGGGGGGGCCTAGCGGGAGGGGATGAGCAGTTCTTC
v_call: TRBV29-1; clone_size: once; j_call: TRBJ2-3; d_call: TRBD2; cdr3_aa: CSVAPLASSTDTQYF; cdr3_nt: TGCAGCGTTGCCCCACTAGCGTCCAGCACAGATACGCAGTATTTT
v_call: TRBV30; clone_size: -; j_call: TRBJ1-1; d_call: -; cdr3_aa: CAWSASGHPVSTEAFF; cdr3_nt: TGTGCCTGGAGTGCCTCAGGTCACCCCGTGAGCACTGAAGCTTTCTTT
v_call: TRBV6-1; clone_size: -; j_call: TRBJ2-1; d_call: TRBD2; cdr3_aa: CASSEVLTSGSYNEQFF; cdr3_nt: TGTGCCAGCAGTGAAGTTCTGACTAGCGGGAGTTACAATGAGCAGTTCTTC
v_call: TRBV7-9; clone_size: -; j_call: TRBJ2-2; d_call: -; cdr3_aa: CASSLSQGTGELFF; cdr3_nt: TGTGCCAGCAGCTTATCACAGGGCACCGGGGAGCTGTTTTTT
v_call: TRBV6-1; clone_size: -; j_call: TRBJ2-5; d_call: TRBD2; cdr3_aa: CASSDQAGGGETQYF; cdr3_nt: TGTGCCAGCAGTGATCAAGCGGGAGGGGGAGAGACCCAGTACTTC
v_call: TRBV5-1; clone_size: once; j_call: TRBJ2-1; d_call: -; cdr3_aa: CASSRDFYNEQFF; cdr3_nt: TGCGCCAGCAGCCGGGACTTTTACAATGAGCAGTTCTTC
v_call: TRBV19; clone_size: -; j_call: TRBJ2-3; d_call: TRBD2; cdr3_aa: CASSFGGASGRADTQYF; cdr3_nt: TGTGCCAGTAGTTTCGGGGGCGCAAGCGGGAGGGCAGATACGCAGTATTTT
v_call: TRBV9; clone_size: -; j_call: TRBJ1-4; d_call: -; cdr3_aa: CASSVGARANEKLFF; cdr3_nt: TGTGCCAGCAGCGTTGGGGCCAGAGCTAATGAAAAACTGTTTTTT
v_call: TRBV15; clone_size: -; j_call: TRBJ2-3; d_call: TRBD2; cdr3_aa: CATSRGAGGTDTQYF; cdr3_nt: TGTGCCACCAGCAGAGGAGCGGGGGGCACAGATACGCAGTATTTT
v_call: TRBV4-2; clone_size: -; j_call: TRBJ2-2; d_call: TRBD2; cdr3_aa: CASSQGSLAGYGTSGRQTGELFF; cdr3_nt: TGTGCCAGCAGCCAAGGGTCGTTGGCAGGGTATGGGACTAGCGGGAGACAGACCGGGGAGCTGTTTTTT
v_call: TRBV5-6; clone_size: -; j_call: TRBJ1-1; d_call: TRBD1; cdr3_aa: CASSPDRGWPFLNTEAFF; cdr3_nt: TGTGCCAGCAGCCCAGACAGGGGGTGGCCATTCCTGAACACTGAAGCTTTCTTT
v_call: TRBV14; clone_size: -; j_call: TRBJ2-7; d_call: TRBD1; cdr3_aa: CASSPGQGNYEQYF; cdr3_nt: TGTGCCAGCAGCCCCGGACAGGGAAACTACGAGCAGTACTTC
v_call: TRBV28; clone_size: -; j_call: TRBJ1-4; d_call: TRBD1; cdr3_aa: CASSQKGGTGREKLFF; cdr3_nt: TGTGCCAGCAGCCAAAAGGGGGGGACAGGTCGTGAAAAACTGTTTTTT
v_call: TRBV10-3; clone_size: once; j_call: TRBJ1-2; d_call: -; cdr3_aa: CAISGQTNYGYTF; cdr3_nt: TGTGCCATCAGTGGACAGACCAACTATGGCTACACCTTC
v_call: TRBV5-6; clone_size: -; j_call: TRBJ2-3; d_call: -; cdr3_aa: CASSLGTAPSTDTQYF; cdr3_nt: TGTGCCAGCAGCTTGGGTACTGCTCCTAGCACAGATACGCAGTATTTT
v_call: TRBV9; clone_size: -; j_call: TRBJ2-1; d_call: TRBD2; cdr3_aa: CARSCPRRGGRRNEQFF; cdr3_nt: TGTGCCCGCTCCTGCCCACGAAGGGGCGGGAGGAGGAATGAGCAGTTCTTC
v_call: TRBV5-1; clone_size: -; j_call: TRBJ2-7; d_call: -; cdr3_aa: CASSILDSEQYF; cdr3_nt: TGCGCCAGCAGCATACTAGACTCCGAGCAGTACTTC
v_call: TRBV27; clone_size: once; j_call: TRBJ1-2; d_call: TRBD1; cdr3_aa: CASSRTGGFSYGYTF; cdr3_nt: TGTGCCAGCAGTAGGACAGGGGGCTTTTCCTATGGCTACACCTTC
v_call: TRBV4-1; clone_size: once; j_call: TRBJ2-5; d_call: TRBD1; cdr3_aa: CASREFGTGGRETQYF; cdr3_nt: TGCGCCAGCCGCGAATTCGGGACAGGGGGGCGAGAGACCCAGTACTTC